One sample yielded the 20 T cell receptor beta chains listed below, sequenced in a study of T cells in Graves' hyperthyroidism and ophthalmopathy. RNA transcripts served as the template for amplifying TCR beta CDR3 regions. Initially, a first-round RT-PCR of the TCR CDR3 employed the HTBI primer set. MiXCR, applied by TCRdb to the multiplex PCR reads, yields one record per CDR3 protein. The sample has roughly 420,000 distinct CDR3 sequences, about a sixth seen once. Sample: blood. The receptors derive from a woman aged 18-29 years with Graves' hyperthyroidism.

This clonotype was seen at least ten times. V is TRBV11-2 and J is TRBJ2-1, with TRBD1 identical over 7 bases. The trim removed 5 bases at V and 7 bases at J, leaving 8 bases unmatched. Per the germline V gene, CDR1 is SGHAT and CDR2 is FQNNGV. This CDR3 spans 14 amino acids. The DNA of the CDR3 is TGTGCCAGCAGCCTGACAGGGCCAGGGAATGAGCAGTTCTTC. Translation: CASSLTGPGNEQFF.

The table lists this clonotype with a few counts. This may come from a read error, since a much larger clone is one base off. V and J are TRBV20-1 and TRBJ1-2; the D is unclear. Looked up from germline, CDR1 is DFQATT and CDR2 is SNEGSKA (reference sequence). This CDR3 comprises 14 residues. CDR3 region: CSAGDPGYRYGYTF. In nucleotides, the CDR3 is TGCAGTGCTGGAGATCCGGGCTACCGGTATGGCTACACCTTC.

The rearrangement links TRBV29-1 to TRBJ2-3; TRBD1 aligns across 7 bases. Trimming removed 5 bases from V and 3 bases from J; junction bases left unmatched: 5. Germline-derived CDR1 and CDR2 are SQVTM and ANQGSEA. This CDR3 region has 13 residues. The CDR3 loop is CSVIRGQTDTQYF. For the CDR3, the DNA is TGCAGCGTTATAAGGGGGCAGACAGATACGCAGTATTTT.

The CDR3, as DNA: TGTGCCAGCAGGGGTCTCTCAGGAGATACGCAGTATTTT. As protein: CASRGLSGDTQYF. The chain couples TRBV6-1 to TRBJ2-3, with no clear D. The CDR3 length is 13 residues. V was trimmed by 6 bases and J by 5 bases, leaving 12 bases between them. Germline V gene lookup returns CDR1 MNHNS and CDR2 SASEGT.

This clonotype was counted at least ten times. V is TRBV20-1 and J is TRBJ2-7; the D call may be TRBD1 or TRBD2 (5 bases each). CDR1 and CDR2 (germline): DFQATT, SNEGSKA (reference sequence). The V end was cut by 0 bases, the J end by 4 bases, with 10 bases between. This CDR3 spans 13 amino acids. As DNA, the CDR3 is TGCAGTGCTAGAGATCGGGGCACTTACGAGCAGTACTTC. It is translated as CSARDRGTYEQYF.

The sample holds many counts of this clonotype. V and J are TRBV7-8 and TRBJ2-7; 9 bases are a match to TRBD2. Germline assignment: CDR1 SGHVS and CDR2 FQNEAQ. J was trimmed by 2 bases and V by 3 bases; bases with no gene match: 11. This CDR3 is built from 17 residues. The CDR3 bases are TGTGCCAGCAGCTTCCCTAGTGCGAGCGGGAGGACCTACGAGCAGTACTTC. Translation gives CASSFPSASGRTYEQYF.

Ten or more counts support this clonotype. The chain employs TRBV7-9 and TRBJ2-6; 10 bases are a match to TRBD1. Germline V lookup: CDR1 SEHNR, CDR2 FQNEAQ (reference sequence). The CDR3 has 17 residues. V gave up 0 bases and J gave up 2 bases; unmatched junction bases: 1. The CDR3 sequence is CASSLAGQGAGANVLTF. CDR3 in DNA: TGTGCCAGCAGCTTAGCTGGACAGGGGGCTGGGGCCAACGTCCTGACTTTC.

There are many counts of this clonotype. V and J are TRBV7-9 and TRBJ2-3; D possibly corresponds to TRBD2 (6 bases). Germline V gene sequence: CDR1 SEHNR, CDR2 FQNEAQ (reference sequence). This CDR3 contains 15 residues. Trimming stripped 6 bases from V and 2 bases from J, with 15 bases between. For the CDR3, the DNA is TGTGCCAGCAGTCCCCGGGCGGGGCACACAGATACGCAGTATTTT. It codes for CASSPRAGHTDTQYF.

This clonotype was detected only a few times. The chain employs TRBV6-1 and TRBJ2-2; no clear D. Germline CDR1 and CDR2: MNHNS and SASEGT. Trimming took 7 bases from V and 0 from J, leaving 12 bases between them. This CDR3 contains 15 residues. CDR3 loop: CASTSSVANTGELFF. The CDR3 nucleotides are TGTGCCAGCACCTCATCCGTGGCGAACACCGGGGAGCTGTTTTTT.

This clonotype was counted at least ten times. The gene calls are TRBV12-5 and TRBJ2-5, with a weak D call TRBD1 (6 bases). The V and J ends lost 5 bases and 1 base respectively, with 17 bases between them. Germline V lookup: CDR1 LGHNT, CDR2 FRNRAP. The CDR3 spans 16 residues. CDR3 in amino acids: CASGPPPGTIQETQYF. In DNA form, the CDR3 reads TGTGCTAGTGGTCCGCCACCCGGGACAATCCAAGAGACCCAGTACTTC.

This clonotype was seen at least ten times. The rearrangement joins TRBV12-5 to TRBJ1-6; no definite D call. Germline CDR1 reads LGHNT; CDR2 reads FRNRAP. This CDR3 comprises 15 residues. Between the trimmed V and J ends, which lost 0 bases and 10 bases, there was a span of 13 bases. CDR3 DNA sequence: TGTGCTAGTGGTTTGGTACATGGAAGGATGTCACCCCTCCACTTT. Protein: CASGLVHGRMSPLHF.

This clonotype was picked up many times. This rearrangement joins TRBV5-1 to TRBJ1-4; D is ambiguous. The CDR3 has 14 residues. Trimming took off 0 bases at V and 4 bases at J, with 7 bases between the two ends. The germline gives CDR1 SGHRS, CDR2 YFSETQ. The chain's CDR3 is CASSLDKSNEKLFF. CDR3 in DNA: TGCGCCAGCAGCTTGGACAAGAGTAATGAAAAACTGTTTTTT. Complete variable domain (other parts from reference TRBV5-1 and TRBJ1-4): KAGVTQTPRYLIKTRGQQVTLSCSPISGHRSVSWYQQTPGQGLQFLFEYFSETQRNKGNFPGRFSGRQFSNSRSEMNVSTLELGDSALYLCASSLDKSNEKLFFGSGTQLSVL.

The table lists this clonotype with many counts. CDR3 in amino acids: CASSEASTINYGYTF. CDR3 nucleotide sequence: TGTGCCAGCAGTGAAGCGTCTACAATCAACTATGGCTACACCTTC. The gene calls are TRBV2 and TRBJ1-2; D unresolved. V lost 0 bases to trimming and J lost 2 bases, with 10 bases between them. The CDR3 sequence is 15 residues long. The germline CDR1 and CDR2 sequences are SNHLY and FYNNEI.

This clonotype was seen only a few times. V and J are TRBV4-1 and TRBJ2-1, with D maybe TRBD1 (6 bases). Trimming stripped 1 base from V and 0 bases from J, with 10 bases between. In germline, CDR1 is MGHRA, CDR2 YSYEKL. The CDR3 runs 16 residues. CDR3 coding DNA: TGCGCCAGCAGCCAAGTCGGCAGGGGCTCCTACAATGAGCAGTTCTTC. It is translated as CASSQVGRGSYNEQFF.

This clonotype has ten or more counts. The chain recombines TRBV5-1 with TRBJ2-3, with D possibly matching TRBD2 (6 bases). This CDR3 comprises 14 residues. Germline lookup yields CDR1 SGHRS and CDR2 YFSETQ. V was shortened by 0 bases and J by 6 bases, with 11 bases between the two germline ends. The CDR3 loop is CASSLAAGRDTQYF. Written as DNA, the CDR3 is TGCGCCAGCAGCTTGGCTGCGGGGAGGGATACGCAGTATTTT.

This clonotype was picked up many times. The V call is TRBV27, the J call TRBJ2-7, with D unclear. The CDR3 covers 13 residues. V was pared by 0 bases and J by 4 bases, with 7 bases between. CDR1 is MNHEY and CDR2 is SMNVEV in the germline V gene (reference sequence). The CDR3 loop reads CASSLSAGYEQYF. Written as DNA, the CDR3 is TGTGCCAGCAGTTTATCGGCAGGTTACGAGCAGTACTTC.

This clonotype was recorded a few times. V gene TRBV6-4 combines with J gene TRBJ2-3, with D possibly TRBD2 on 5 matching bases. V was clipped by 4 bases and J by 2 bases, with 10 bases between them. The CDR3 extends over 14 amino acids. The germline V gene has CDR1 MRHNA and CDR2 SNTAGT. CDR3 protein: CASSVDGDTDTQYF. As DNA, the CDR3 is TGTGCCAGCAGTGTCGACGGGGACACAGATACGCAGTATTTT.

V is TRBV2 and J is TRBJ2-1; 11 bases agree with TRBD1. CDR1 is SNHLY, CDR2 FYNNEI, per germline. CDR3 length: 15 amino acids. V was clipped by 4 bases and J by 4 bases; unmatched bases: 3. The CDR3 DNA reads TGTGCCAGCAGTGGGACAGGGGGCGCGTACAATGAGCAGTTCTTC. As protein: CASSGTGGAYNEQFF.

A few counts support this clonotype. The chain has TRBV5-4 and TRBJ2-1, with a tentative D call TRBD1 (6 bases). Germline lookup yields CDR1 SGHNT and CDR2 YYREEE (reference sequence). Trimming cost V 2 bases and J 6 bases, with 15 bases left between them. The CDR3 sequence is 15 residues long. CDR3 DNA: TGTGCCAGCAGCTTTTTTAGCAGGGGCTCCAATGAGCAGTTCTTC. Protein product: CASSFFSRGSNEQFF.

This clonotype was detected ten times or more. The chain is built from TRBV20-1 and TRBJ1-5; perhaps TRBD1 as D (5 bases). The CDR3 covers 13 residues. CDR1 and CDR2 (germline): DFQATT, SNEGSKA (reference sequence). Trimming removed 5 bases at V and 4 bases at J, with 12 bases between. The CDR3 bases are TGCAGTGCTGAGGGACGGATAAATCAGCCCCAGCATTTT. The encoded protein is CSAEGRINQPQHF.